Sequencing of this TCR beta chain was carried out in a study of blood T cells in healthy people across ages. Study-level findings and limits: Donors of long life had a larger count of naive CD4+ cells and greater diversity than aged donors.

Through a sample-barcoded 5' primer and a J-beta primer mix, a second PCR was run for about 6 to 11 cycles. Using its own MiXCR run on the 5' RACE reads, TCRdb lists one record per CDR3 protein. The data contain approximately 810,000 distinct CDR3 sequences, about 30% of them singletons. In regard to this clonotype: Its antigen is as yet unknown.

The TCR comes from a woman of 80 years or more in good health. Source material: blood.

CDR3: CASSQYSNQPQHF. As DNA, the CDR3 is TGTGCCAGCAGTCAGTATAGCAATCAGCCCCAGCATTTT. The rearrangement joins TRBV25-1 to TRBJ1-5, with unresolved D. Germline assignment: CDR1 MGHDK and CDR2 SYGVNS. This CDR3 region has 13 residues. The V and J ends lost 5 bases and 0 bases respectively, with 5 bases between them.